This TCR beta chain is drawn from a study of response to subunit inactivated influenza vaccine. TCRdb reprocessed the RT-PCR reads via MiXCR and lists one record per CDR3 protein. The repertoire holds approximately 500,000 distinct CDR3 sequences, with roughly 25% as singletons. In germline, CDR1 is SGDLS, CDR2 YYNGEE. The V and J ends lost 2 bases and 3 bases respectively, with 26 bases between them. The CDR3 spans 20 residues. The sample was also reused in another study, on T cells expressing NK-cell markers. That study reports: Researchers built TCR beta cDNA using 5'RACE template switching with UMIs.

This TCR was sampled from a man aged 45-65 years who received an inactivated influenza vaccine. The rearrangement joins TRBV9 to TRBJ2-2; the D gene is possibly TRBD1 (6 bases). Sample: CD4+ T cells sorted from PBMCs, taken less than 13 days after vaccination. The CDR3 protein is CASSVFPSRRGMLDTGELFF. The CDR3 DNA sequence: TGTGCCAGCAGCGTTTTCCCATCCAGAAGGGGGATGTTGGACACCGGGGAGCTGTTTTTT.